This TCR beta chain was found in a study of CD8 T cells in Susac syndrome. The RNA input was about 0.45 to 1 ug, and it was reverse transcribed with random hexamers. Via MiXCR, TCRdb re-called the immunoSEQ multiplex PCR reads, giving one row per CDR3 protein. The data show roughly 200,000 distinct CDR3 sequences, about 94% seen once. The length of the CDR3 is 15 residues. From germline, CDR1 is SGHVS and CDR2 FNYEAQ. The V segment lost 5 bases and the J segment 8 bases; nucleotides outside the gene matches: 11. This chain joins TRBV7-6 and TRBJ2-5; TRBD2 agrees at 10 bases. The sequence was obtained from a human donor with Susac syndrome. Sequencing input: CD4+ T cells from PBMCs. In DNA, the CDR3 is TGTGCCAGCAGCCCTGTGAGGCTAGCGGGGGCCACCCAGTACTTC. Protein sequence: CASSPVRLAGATQYF.